These 23 T cell receptor beta chains share one sample of origin, sequenced in a study of blood T cell repertoires in COVID-19. Profiling relied on immunoSEQ multiplex PCR, and the TCRdb table lists in-frame clones only, not all of them. The data hold approximately 130,000 clones, with roughly 86% observed a single time. Sequencing used peripheral blood. The receptors derive from a human donor in a cohort sampled during active COVID-19.

CDR3 in DNA: TGTGCCTGGAGTGGACAAAGACAGGCAAACACCGGGGAGCTGTTTTTT. Its protein product is CAWSGQRQANTGELFF. This chain joins TRBV30 and TRBJ2-2, with D possibly being TRBD1 (6 bases). The ends were cut back, 1 base at V and 2 bases at J, with 14 bases in the middle. Germline loops: CDR1 GTSNPN, CDR2 SVGIG (reference sequence). The CDR3 consists of 16 residues.

There are a few counts of this clone. The CDR3 reads CASSQGLGLLGYGYTF. CDR3 DNA sequence: TGTGCCAGCAGCCAAGGTCTGGGCCTCTTGGGCTATGGCTACACCTTC. This chain links TRBV3-1 (or the pseudogene TRBV3-2) with TRBJ1-2, with D uncertain. The germline V gene encodes CDR1 LGHDT and CDR2 YNNKEL (reference sequence). This CDR3 has 16 residues. Trimming removed 1 base from V and 4 bases from J, with 16 bases in between.

This clone was recorded a few times. This rearrangement joins TRBV21-1 to TRBJ2-1; the table assigns TRBD2, which was not confirmed against the DNA. TRBV21-1 represents a pseudogene. CDR3 size: 16 residues. The CDR3 nucleotides are TGTGCCAGCAGTAACTGGGGGCTAGCGGGGTACAATGAGCAGTTCTTC. This encodes CASSNWGLAGYNEQFF.

This clone was counted once. The chain couples TRBV11-2 to TRBJ2-7, with TRBD2 matching 9 bases. With 3 bases clipped from V and 2 bases from J, the junction kept 5 bases outside the gene matches. The CDR3 length is 15 residues. Germline CDR1 and CDR2: SGHAT and FQNNGV. CDR3 sequence: CASSFPQRGAYEQYF. CDR3 nucleotide sequence: TGTGCCAGCAGCTTCCCCCAGCGGGGGGCCTACGAGCAGTACTTC.

This rearrangement joins TRBV6-5 to TRBJ1-5; 7 bases line up with TRBD1. This CDR3 comprises 15 residues. Germline lookup yields CDR1 MNHEY and CDR2 SVGAGI. The trim removed 4 bases at V and 7 bases at J, leaving 10 bases unmatched. CDR3 coding DNA: TGTGCCAGCAGTTTGATCGGGACAGCAGAACAGCCCCAGCATTTT. Translating it yields CASSLIGTAEQPQHF.

The chain carries TRBV7-2 and TRBJ1-6; D gene unclear. Per germline, CDR1 SGHTA and CDR2 FQGNSA. V dropped 1 base and J dropped 12 bases, with 10 bases sitting between them. The CDR3 is 13 amino acids. The CDR3 loop reads CASSLGQSIPLHF. The CDR3 DNA is TGTGCCAGCAGCTTAGGACAATCAATACCCCTCCACTTT.

This clone was detected only a few times. The chain carries TRBV11-2 and TRBJ2-5; D possibly corresponds to TRBD1 (6 bases). Germline V lookup: CDR1 SGHAT, CDR2 FQNNGV. The germline V and J ends were trimmed by 5 bases and 0 bases, with 7 bases remaining between them. CDR3 length: 13 residues. The CDR3 region has the DNA TGTGCCAGCAGCCGGGACAACCAAGAGACCCAGTACTTC. It codes for CASSRDNQETQYF.

This rearrangement joins TRBV6-5 to TRBJ2-7; perhaps TRBD1 as D (5 bases). The CDR3 consists of 16 residues. The germline V gene has CDR1 MNHEY and CDR2 SVGAGI. Trimming left V 2 bases short and J 0 bases short, with 14 bases between. In DNA form, the CDR3 reads TGTGCCAGCAGTTACGTTCGTGCAGGGCCCTCCTACGAGCAGTACTTC. This gives the protein CASSYVRAGPSYEQYF.

This clone showed up just a few times. The chain uses TRBV4-1 and TRBJ2-1; D unresolved. V dropped 4 bases and J dropped 0 bases, with 13 bases sitting between them. The CDR3 extends over 16 amino acids. CDR1 is MGHRA and CDR2 is YSYEKL in the germline V gene. DNA of the CDR3: TGCGCCAGCAGCCGCGGTGAAGGAAGCTCCTACAATGAGCAGTTCTTC. Its protein product is CASSRGEGSSYNEQFF.

The chain uses TRBV19 and TRBJ1-1, with TRBD1 identical over 7 bases. The V and J ends lost 6 bases and 1 base, in that order; junction bases with no gene match: 14. Germline V gives CDR1 LNHDA, CDR2 SQIVND (reference sequence). This CDR3 spans 17 amino acids. The CDR3 region has the DNA TGTGCCAGTAGAAACGACTTAACCGGGACAGAGAACACTGAAGCTTTCTTT. It specifies CASRNDLTGTENTEAFF.

This clone has just a few counts. The chain employs TRBV4-1 and TRBJ1-2; TRBD1 agrees at 9 bases. The CDR3 is 16 amino acids. Unmatched junction bases numbered 9, after V lost 3 bases and J lost 4 bases. Germline CDR1 and CDR2: MGHRA and YSYEKL. CDR3 nucleotide sequence: TGCGCCAGCAGCCAGAGTTTCCCGGGACAGGGCTATGGCTACACCTTC. It specifies CASSQSFPGQGYGYTF.

The chain has TRBV2 and TRBJ2-7; TRBD1 aligns across 9 bases. The CDR3 loop spans 14 amino acids. The junction had 5 bases not matched to a gene; V was cut back by 5 bases and J by 3 bases. The germline V gene has CDR1 SNHLY and CDR2 FYNNEI. CDR3 nucleotides: TGTGCCAGCAGTCCGGGACAGGGTTTCTACGAGCAGTACTTC. It specifies CASSPGQGFYEQYF. Variable domain in full (rest from reference TRBV2 and TRBJ2-7): EPEVTQTPSHQVTQMGQEVILRCVPISNHLYFYWYRQILGQKVEFLVSFYNNEISEKSEIFDDQFSVERPDGSNFTLKIRSTKLEDSAMYFCASSPGQGFYEQYFGPGTRLTVT.

V is TRBV3-1 (or the pseudogene TRBV3-2) and J is TRBJ1-1; a weak D match, TRBD1 (5 bases). This CDR3 is built from 14 residues. From germline, CDR1 is LGHDT and CDR2 YNNKEL (reference sequence). V was cut by 4 bases and J by 0 bases, with 9 bases left in between. CDR3 coding DNA: TGTGCCAGCAGCCGCTTGACAGTGAACACTGAAGCTTTCTTT. Its protein product is CASSRLTVNTEAFF.

The chain couples TRBV5-4 to TRBJ2-3; 11 bases are shared with TRBD2. The V segment lost 0 bases and the J segment 6 bases; nucleotides outside the gene matches: 6. Germline V gene lookup returns CDR1 SGHNT and CDR2 YYREEE (reference sequence). The CDR3 length is 16 residues. The DNA of the CDR3 is TGTGCCAGCAGCTTGGGGCTAGCGGGGGGTGCGGATACGCAGTATTTT. This translates into CASSLGLAGGADTQYF.

This clone appeared once. V usage is TRBV7-9 and J usage is TRBJ1-1; no definite D call. The CDR3 sequence is 14 residues long. The V and J ends lost 2 bases and 2 bases respectively, with 9 bases between them. The germline gives CDR1 SEHNR, CDR2 FQNEAQ (reference sequence). The CDR3 nucleotides read TGTGCCAGCAGCTTATACCCTGGCAACACTGAAGCTTTCTTT. Translated: CASSLYPGNTEAFF.

The rearrangement links TRBV5-6 to TRBJ2-5; 7 nucleotides agree with TRBD1. Looked up from germline, CDR1 is SGHDT and CDR2 is YYEEEE. The J segment lost 0 bases and the V segment lost 4 bases, leaving 3 bases of the junction unmatched. This CDR3 contains 14 residues. The CDR3 bases are TGTGCCAGCAGCGGGGGACAGAACCAAGAGACCCAGTACTTC. Its translation is CASSGGQNQETQYF.

The chain combines TRBV5-1 with TRBJ2-7; TRBD1 aligns across 10 bases. The V and J ends lost 0 bases and 5 bases, in that order; junction bases with no gene match: 14. Germline CDR1 and CDR2: SGHRS and YFSETQ. The CDR3 consists of 18 residues. The CDR3 DNA follows: TGCGCCAGCAGCTTGGAATACCAGGGACAGGGGAGAGGGAACGAGCAGTACTTC. It yields the protein CASSLEYQGQGRGNEQYF.

J is TRBJ1-1 and V is TRBV10-1; 8 bases match TRBD1. The germline CDR1 and CDR2 sequences are WNHNN and SYGVQD (reference sequence). The length of the CDR3 is 16 residues. J lost 0 bases, V lost 10 bases, and 13 bases had no gene match. In DNA, the CDR3 is TGCGCCATCAACCTCCGGGACAGGCGTGTGAACACTGAAGCTTTCTTT. Translation gives CAINLRDRRVNTEAFF.

Written as DNA, the CDR3 is TGTGCCAGCAGCTTGTTACAGGACACTGAAGCTTTCTTT. Its protein product is CASSLLQDTEAFF. The chain links TRBV5-4 to TRBJ1-1; perhaps TRBD1 as D (5 bases). CDR1 is SGHNT, CDR2 YYREEE, per germline (reference sequence). The CDR3 sequence is 13 residues long. V lost 1 base to trimming and J lost 3 bases, with 7 bases between them.

The rearrangement joins TRBV5-8 to TRBJ2-1, with D perhaps TRBD2 (6 bases). In germline, CDR1 is SGHTS, CDR2 YDEGEE. V lost 4 bases, J lost 5 bases, and 19 bases lay in between. The CDR3 loop spans 16 amino acids. Here the CDR3 reads CASSMLGEAGDNEQFF. CDR3 coding DNA: TGTGCCAGCAGCATGCTTGGGGAGGCTGGGGACAATGAGCAGTTCTTC.

The chain has TRBV10-1 and TRBJ1-1, with TRBD1 identical over 7 bases. The trim removed 5 bases at V and 4 bases at J, leaving 7 bases unmatched. The CDR3 runs 14 residues. The V gene's germline CDR1 is WNHNN and CDR2 SYGVQD (reference sequence). In DNA form, the CDR3 reads TGCGCCAGCAGTCCCGGGACAGTTAGCACTGAAGCTTTCTTT. This sequence encodes CASSPGTVSTEAFF.

This clone has more than one count but fewer than ten. Other nucleotide sequences from this sample produce the same CDR3. The chain has TRBV7-3 and TRBJ2-7, with TRBD1 identical over 8 bases. Germline V gene lookup returns CDR1 SGHTA and CDR2 FQGTGA. J was trimmed by 2 bases and V by 1 base; bases with no gene match: 4. The CDR3 runs 15 residues. Here the CDR3 reads CASSLRAGGTYEQYF. DNA for the CDR3: TGTGCCAGCAGCTTAAGGGCAGGGGGCACCTACGAGCAGTACTTC. Full variable domain (outside the CDR3, taken from reference TRBV7-3 and TRBJ2-7): GAGVSQTPSNKVTEKGKYVELRCDPISGHTALYWYRQSLGQGPEFLIYFQGTGAADDSGLPNDRFFAVRPEGSVSTLKIQRTERGDSAVYLCASSLRAGGTYEQYFGPGTRLTVT.

This chain joins TRBV18 and TRBJ2-7; no clear D gene. V lost 0 bases and J 1 base, leaving 7 bases between the germline ends. This CDR3 is built from 14 residues. Germline-derived CDR1 and CDR2 are KGHSH and LQKENI. The CDR3 is CASSPPVGSYEQYF. CDR3 nucleotide sequence: TGTGCCAGCTCACCACCTGTCGGTTCCTACGAGCAGTACTTC.